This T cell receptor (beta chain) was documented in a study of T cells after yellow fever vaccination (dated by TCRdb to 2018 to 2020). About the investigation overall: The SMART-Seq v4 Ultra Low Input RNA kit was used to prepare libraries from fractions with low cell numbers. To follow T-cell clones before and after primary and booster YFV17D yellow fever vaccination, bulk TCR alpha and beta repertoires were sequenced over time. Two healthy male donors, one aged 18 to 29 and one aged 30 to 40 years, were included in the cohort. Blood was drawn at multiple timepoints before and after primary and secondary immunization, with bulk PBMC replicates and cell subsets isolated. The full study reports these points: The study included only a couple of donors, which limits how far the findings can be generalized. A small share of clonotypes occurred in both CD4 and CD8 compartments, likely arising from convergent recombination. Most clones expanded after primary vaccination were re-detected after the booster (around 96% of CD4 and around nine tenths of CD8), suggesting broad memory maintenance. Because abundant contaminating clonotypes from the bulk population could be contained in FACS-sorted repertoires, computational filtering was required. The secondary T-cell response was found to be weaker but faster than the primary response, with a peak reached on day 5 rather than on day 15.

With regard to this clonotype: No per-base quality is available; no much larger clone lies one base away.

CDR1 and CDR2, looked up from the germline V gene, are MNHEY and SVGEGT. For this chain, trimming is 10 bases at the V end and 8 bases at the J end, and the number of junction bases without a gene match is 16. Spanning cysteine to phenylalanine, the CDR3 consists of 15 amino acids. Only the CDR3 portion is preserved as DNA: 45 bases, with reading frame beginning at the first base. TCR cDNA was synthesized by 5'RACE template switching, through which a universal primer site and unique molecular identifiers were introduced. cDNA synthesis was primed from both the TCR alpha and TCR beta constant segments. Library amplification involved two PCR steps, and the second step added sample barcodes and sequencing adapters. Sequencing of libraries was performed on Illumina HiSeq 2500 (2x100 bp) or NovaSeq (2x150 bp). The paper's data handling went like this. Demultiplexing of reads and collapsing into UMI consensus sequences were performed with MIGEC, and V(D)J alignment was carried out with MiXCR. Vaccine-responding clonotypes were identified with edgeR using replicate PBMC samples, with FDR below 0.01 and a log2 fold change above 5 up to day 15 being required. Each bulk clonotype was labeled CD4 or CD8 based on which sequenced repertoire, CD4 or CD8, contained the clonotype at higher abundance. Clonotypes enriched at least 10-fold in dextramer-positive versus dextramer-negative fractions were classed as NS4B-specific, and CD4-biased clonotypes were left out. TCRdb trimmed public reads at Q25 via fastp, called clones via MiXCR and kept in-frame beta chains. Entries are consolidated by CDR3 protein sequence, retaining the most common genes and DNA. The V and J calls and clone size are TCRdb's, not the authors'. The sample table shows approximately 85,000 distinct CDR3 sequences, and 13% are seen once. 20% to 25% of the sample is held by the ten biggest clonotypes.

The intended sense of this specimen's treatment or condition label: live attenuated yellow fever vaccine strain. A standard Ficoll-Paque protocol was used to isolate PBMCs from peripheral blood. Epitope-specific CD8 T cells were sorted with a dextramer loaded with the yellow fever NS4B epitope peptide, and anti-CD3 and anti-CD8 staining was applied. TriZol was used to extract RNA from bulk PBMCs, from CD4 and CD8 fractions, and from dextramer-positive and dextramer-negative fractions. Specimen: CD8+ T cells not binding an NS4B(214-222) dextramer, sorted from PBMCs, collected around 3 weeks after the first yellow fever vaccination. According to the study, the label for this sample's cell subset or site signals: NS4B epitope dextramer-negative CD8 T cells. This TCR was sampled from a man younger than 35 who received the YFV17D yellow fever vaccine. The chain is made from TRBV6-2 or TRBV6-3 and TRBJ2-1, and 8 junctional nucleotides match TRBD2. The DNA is TGTGCCATAACACCGGGACTAGGAACAGTGTATGAGCAGTTCTTC. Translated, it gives CAITPGLGTVYEQFF.